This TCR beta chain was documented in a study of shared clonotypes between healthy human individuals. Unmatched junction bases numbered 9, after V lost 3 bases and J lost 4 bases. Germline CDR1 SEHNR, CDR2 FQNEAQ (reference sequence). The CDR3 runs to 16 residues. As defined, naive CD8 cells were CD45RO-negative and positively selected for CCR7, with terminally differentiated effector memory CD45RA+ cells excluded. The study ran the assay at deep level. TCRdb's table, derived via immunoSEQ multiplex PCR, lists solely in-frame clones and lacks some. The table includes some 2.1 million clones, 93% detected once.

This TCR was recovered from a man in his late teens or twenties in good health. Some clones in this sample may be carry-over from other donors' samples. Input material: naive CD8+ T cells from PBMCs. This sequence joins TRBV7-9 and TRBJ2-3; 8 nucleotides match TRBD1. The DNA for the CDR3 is TGTGCCAGCAGCTTCCCAGGGACAGGTCGGTCAGATACGCAGTATTTT. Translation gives CASSFPGTGRSDTQYF.